Listed below are T cell receptor beta chains from one sample, sequenced in a study of vaccination and CD4 T cells after COVID-19. MiXCR was run by TCRdb on the PCR reads, yielding one entry per CDR3 protein. Of some 19,000 distinct CDR3 sequences in the sample, less than 50% were seen once. These receptors' targets are unknown. Sequenced: cultured CD4+ T cells from blood. The receptors originated from a human donor with COVID-19. CDR3s include the opening cysteine and the closing phenylalanine or tryptophan. D genes are given only for firm matches. The size field is filled for only some rows; it gives once, few, many or a size class.

CDR3: CASSSGVLAGEETQYF
DNA: TGCGCCAGCAGCTCGGGCGTTCTAGCGGGAGAAGAGACCCAGTACTTC
V: TRBV5-1
J: TRBJ2-5
D: TRBD2
size: -

CDR3: CASKGSNNSPLHF
DNA: TGTGCCAGCAAGGGTTCCAATAATTCACCCCTCCACTTT
V: TRBV27
J: TRBJ1-6
D: -
size: -

CDR3: CASSPRGGGLGETQYF
DNA: TGTGCCAGCAGCCCGCGGGGGGGGGGCCTCGGGGAGACCCAGTACTTC
V: TRBV11-2
J: TRBJ2-5
D: TRBD2
size: -

CDR3: CASRSGTAQQGGYTF
DNA: TGTGCCAGCAGATCCGGGACAGCGCAACAAGGTGGCTACACCTTC
V: TRBV28
J: TRBJ1-2
D: TRBD1
size: -

CDR3: CASSLFSELSGGTQYF
DNA: TGTGCCAGCAGTTTATTCTCGGAGCTATCTGGGGGTACGCAGTATTTT
V: TRBV11-2
J: TRBJ2-3
D: -
size: few

CDR3: CASSSGQVRNSPLHF
DNA: TGTGCCAGTAGTTCTGGACAGGTTCGTAATTCACCCCTCCACTTT
V: TRBV19
J: TRBJ1-6
D: TRBD1
size: -

CDR3: CASSPREFNQPQHF
DNA: TGTGCCAGCAGCCCTCGGGAGTTCAATCAGCCCCAGCATTTT
V: TRBV6-2/TRBV6-3
J: TRBJ1-5
D: -
size: -

CDR3: CASRDGQMNTGELFF
DNA: TGTGCCAGCAGGGACGGACAGATGAACACCGGGGAGCTGTTTTTT
V: TRBV2
J: TRBJ2-2
D: -
size: -

CDR3: CASTGGAGNRPQHF
DNA: TGTGCCAGCACGGGCGGGGCAGGCAATCGGCCCCAGCATTTT
V: TRBV2
J: TRBJ1-5
D: -
size: few

CDR3: CASSIAGLQPQHF
DNA: TGTGCCAGTAGTATAGCTGGTCTTCAGCCCCAGCATTTT
V: TRBV19
J: TRBJ1-5
D: -
size: few

CDR3: CASSEGRESSHGYTF
DNA: TGTGCCAGCAGTGAAGGTCGGGAGTCCTCTCATGGCTACACCTTC
V: TRBV2
J: TRBJ1-2
D: -
size: few

CDR3: CASSISGIRETQYF
DNA: TGTGCCAGTAGTATATCAGGTATACGAGAGACCCAGTACTTC
V: TRBV19
J: TRBJ2-5
D: -
size: few

CDR3: CATSEYHLTYYGYTF
DNA: TGTGCCACCAGTGAGTACCACCTCACGTACTATGGCTACACCTTC
V: TRBV24-1
J: TRBJ1-2
D: -
size: few

CDR3: CASRDASGGHEQYF
DNA: TGTGCCAGCAGAGATGCTAGCGGGGGACACGAGCAGTACTTC
V: TRBV2
J: TRBJ2-7
D: TRBD2
size: -

CDR3: CASSFRVQFDTQYF
DNA: TGTGCCAGCAGCTTCAGGGTACAGTTCGATACGCAGTATTTT
V: TRBV7-6
J: TRBJ2-3
D: -
size: -

CDR3: CAWSHQETQYF
DNA: TGTGCCTGGAGTCACCAAGAGACCCAGTACTTC
V: TRBV30
J: TRBJ2-5
D: -
size: -

CDR3: CASSSGPPRGGSRSNQPQHF
DNA: TGTGCCAGTAGTAGTGGGCCCCCCAGGGGGGGGTCTCGTAGCAATCAGCCCCAGCATTTT
V: TRBV19
J: TRBJ1-5
D: TRBD1
size: -

CDR3: CASSQEWEANYGYTF
DNA: TGCGCCAGCAGCCAAGAATGGGAGGCCAACTATGGCTACACCTTC
V: TRBV4-1
J: TRBJ1-2
D: -
size: few

CDR3: CASSPAPGPEREAFF
DNA: TGCGCCAGCAGCCCGGCCCCGGGGCCCGAGAGAGAAGCTTTCTTT
V: TRBV5-1
J: TRBJ1-1
D: -
size: -

CDR3: CASSLVPRGSGDRNTEAFF
DNA: TGTGCCAGCAGTTTGGTGCCCCGGGGCAGTGGGGACCGGAACACTGAAGCTTTCTTT
V: TRBV12-3/TRBV12-4
J: TRBJ1-1
D: -
size: -

CDR3: CASSESGQGPEAFF
DNA: TGCGCCAGCAGTGAGTCGGGACAGGGTCCTGAAGCTTTCTTT
V: TRBV10-1
J: TRBJ1-1
D: TRBD1
size: -

CDR3: CAWNGYTEAFF
DNA: TGTGCCTGGAATGGATACACTGAAGCTTTCTTT
V: TRBV30
J: TRBJ1-1
D: -
size: few

CDR3: CASSRPDRKNDEAFF
DNA: TGTGCCAGCAGCCGGCCGGACAGAAAGAATGATGAAGCTTTCTTT
V: TRBV7-9
J: TRBJ1-1
D: -
size: -

CDR3: CASSDYRGVNTEAFF
DNA: TGTGCCAGCAGTGATTATCGGGGGGTGAACACTGAAGCTTTCTTT
V: TRBV2
J: TRBJ1-1
D: -
size: -

CDR3: CAIKGSGGGTGTQYF
DNA: TGTGCCATCAAGGGAAGCGGGGGTGGCACAGGTACGCAGTATTTT
V: TRBV10-3
J: TRBJ2-3
D: TRBD2
size: -

CDR3: CAWSRDRAFHYGYTF
DNA: TGTGCCTGGAGCCGGGACAGGGCTTTTCACTATGGCTACACCTTC
V: TRBV30
J: TRBJ1-2
D: TRBD1
size: few

CDR3: CASSITWNTGELFF
DNA: TGTGCCAGCAGCATCACGTGGAACACCGGGGAGCTGTTTTTT
V: TRBV5-4
J: TRBJ2-2
D: -
size: once

CDR3: CASSLSPGQFNQPQHF
DNA: TGCGCCAGCAGCTTAAGTCCGGGACAGTTTAATCAGCCCCAGCATTTT
V: TRBV5-1
J: TRBJ1-5
D: TRBD1
size: once

CDR3: CASSLAGAPDTQYF
DNA: TGTGCCAGCAGCTTAGCGGGGGCCCCAGATACGCAGTATTTT
V: TRBV7-9
J: TRBJ2-3
D: -
size: -

CDR3: CASSRSSIDRGRQPQHF
DNA: TGCGCCAGCAGTCGTTCCTCCATAGACAGGGGGCGTCAGCCCCAGCATTTT
V: TRBV10-2
J: TRBJ1-5
D: TRBD1
size: -

CDR3: CASSYIGVSSYEQYF
DNA: TGTGCCAGCAGCTATATCGGGGTCAGCTCCTACGAGCAGTACTTC
V: TRBV7-2
J: TRBJ2-7
D: -
size: -